Listed below are T cell receptor beta chains from one sample, sequenced in a study of preoperative IRX-2 immunotherapy in early breast cancer. Using immunoSEQ multiplex PCR, the repertoire was profiled, and TCRdb retains in-frame clones only, with some absent. The sample contains under 15,000 clones, just over 90% of which appear only once. Sample collection occurred from a patient treated with IRX-2 immunotherapy. These receptors all come from a human donor with breast cancer. Both conserved end residues are trimmed from each CDR3.

V,J,CDR3
TRBV5-5,TRBJ1-5,ASSLSGGGGGSNQPQH
TRBV2,TRBJ1-5,ASRREFVSNQPQH
TRBV27,TRBJ2-5,ASRGDSGGRETQY
TRBV6-1,TRBJ1-5,ASSEAISAQQPQH
TRBV6-5,TRBJ1-1,ASSYRTGDTEAF
TRBV6-5,TRBJ2-1,ASTPQGSSYNEQF
TRBV18,TRBJ1-1,ASSPQRGTEAF
TRBV6-5,TRBJ2-1,ASSSPGNEQF
TRBV7-2,TRBJ2-7,ASSPRQVSYEQY
TRBV6-5,TRBJ2-1,ASSYRGFTYNEQF
TRBV2,TRBJ2-5,ASSDSRAWAQY
TRBV19,TRBJ1-1,ASTVNTEAF
TRBV7-2,TRBJ2-3,ASSRTGLVGTDTQY
TRBV18,TRBJ1-6,ASSPSDNSPLH
TRBV15,TRBJ2-3,ATSRDRIDTQY
TRBV5-1,TRBJ1-6,ASSLGQGGSPLH
TRBV28,TRBJ1-5,ASSQEVQPQH
TRBV28,TRBJ1-3,ASTPSVGSGNTIY
TRBV7-2,TRBJ2-3,ASSVGGGPDTQY
TRBV6-5,TRBJ2-3,ASSLTSGGLDTQY
TRBV7-3,TRBJ2-1,ASSLLGTSGINEQF
TRBV6-5,TRBJ1-2,ASSYDLINYGYT
TRBV19,TRBJ1-2,ASSILKGAGYGYT
TRBV11-2,TRBJ1-1,ASSLPGANTEAF
TRBV13,TRBJ1-2,ASSLMGAPSSTYGYT
TRBV10-1,TRBJ2-3,ASSDLAGGRDTDTQY
TRBV15,TRBJ2-7,ATSRAQGYEQY
TRBV10-1,TRBJ2-2,ASRDRQNTGELF
TRBV4-1,TRBJ1-1,ASSLRDKNTEAF
TRBV6-6,TRBJ1-3,ASSYSATGAGNTIY
TRBV5-1,TRBJ2-3,ASSSAGTTTDTQY
TRBV15,TRBJ1-3,ATSRGRSGTSGNTIY
TRBV9,TRBJ2-1,ASSTRQANEQF
TRBV28,TRBJ1-5,ASSLTGLYSNQPQH
TRBV28,TRBJ2-1,ASSPLRGRSGTYNEQF
TRBV5-4,TRBJ1-1,ATVVWGRGTEAF
TRBV5-1,TRBJ1-2,ASSLTGQAGYT
TRBV7-8,TRBJ2-3,ASSLVGTQVDTQY
TRBV6-1,TRBJ1-2,ASRLNRLGSYGYT
TRBV11-3,TRBJ2-2,ASSPSGQNTGELF
TRBV6-5,TRBJ1-6,ASSYSKARGDSPLH
TRBV4-1,TRBJ1-2,ASSPPQGQYTNYGYT
TRBV4-2,TRBJ1-5,ASSQEATGYSQPQH
TRBV19,TRBJ1-5,ASSISSGANQPQH
TRBV18,TRBJ1-1,ASSPTGNTEAF
TRBV5-1,TRBJ1-4,ASSLVRGPGEKLF
TRBV27,TRBJ2-3,ASSPTKSTDTQY
TRBV29-1,TRBJ2-3,SGQGLSISTDTQY
TRBV2,TRBJ1-2,ASSNGIPQGYT
TRBV20-1,TRBJ2-7,SFTSSDKQY
TRBV10-1,TRBJ2-1,ASSRAATGNEQF
TRBV5-1,TRBJ2-1,ASSLSSGGGDEQF
TRBV6-1,TRBJ1-2,ASGVGTGYT
TRBV6-4,TRBJ1-5,ASSPQGNVGQPQH
TRBV7-9,TRBJ1-4,ASSSAGGGEKLF
TRBV29-1,TRBJ2-7,SATGTGGSYEQY
TRBV7-9,TRBJ1-6,ASSSQDRLGNRSPLH
TRBV19,TRBJ1-5,ASSSRGQGH
TRBV7-2,TRBJ1-2,ASSFRQYGYT
TRBV10-3,TRBJ1-2,AISPKQGEDGYT